What follows are 26 T cell receptor beta chains derived from one specimen sequenced in a study of PD-1 blockade in classical Hodgkin lymphoma (TCRdb year 2020). The label giving this sample's time point can be read as: cycle 4 day 1 (C4D1), after more than five weeks of nivolumab. Every trial patient had relapsed after autologous stem cell transplantation, and cohorts A, B and C differed in prior brentuximab vedotin exposure. The protocol used for the library was the immunoSEQ multiplex PCR assay. TCRdb stores this immuneACCESS table with in-frame sequences only. Part of the clones is absent; in the studies checked, under half of the shortfall reflects unresolved V genes, and no reason is known for the rest. For this sample there are approximately 21,000 clones; about 70% appear just once. Less than 20% of the sample is in the top ten clones. The source was peripheral blood mononuclear cells (PBMCs), collected before the fourth cycle of nivolumab. Source of these receptors: a human donor with classical Hodgkin lymphoma.

This rearrangement joins TRBV7-2 to TRBJ2-3; D gene unclear. This CDR3 has 14 residues. From germline, CDR1 is SGHTA and CDR2 FQGNSA. V gave up 1 base and J gave up 0 bases, with 5 bases separating them. The CDR3 reads CASSLGLSTDTQYF. In nucleotides, the CDR3 is TGTGCCAGCAGCTTAGGTCTCAGCACAGATACGCAGTATTTT.

The rearrangement joins TRBV9 to TRBJ2-5; 13 bases map to TRBD2. This CDR3 has 16 amino acids. V lost 4 bases to trimming and J lost 5 bases; unmatched junction nucleotides: 8. Looked up from germline, CDR1 is SGDLS and CDR2 is YYNGEE. This CDR3 is CASSTQGLAGRETQYF. CDR3 sequence (DNA): TGTGCCAGCAGCACCCAGGGACTAGCGGGAAGGGAGACCCAGTACTTC.

The chain carries TRBV10-3 and TRBJ1-1; weak D call: TRBD1 (5 bases). In germline, CDR1 is ENHRY, CDR2 SYGVKD. The CDR3 extends over 15 amino acids. Trimming removed 6 bases from V and 5 bases from J, with 19 bases in between. The CDR3 is CAIRPRGGEGTEAFF. In DNA form, the CDR3 reads TGTGCCATCAGGCCGCGGGGAGGAGAGGGGACTGAAGCTTTCTTT.

The chain carries TRBV2 and TRBJ1-1; 10 bases map to TRBD1. CDR1 SNHLY and CDR2 FYNNEI come from the germline V gene. This CDR3 has 13 amino acids. J gave up 3 bases and V 6 bases, and 1 base lay outside the gene matches. Written as DNA, the CDR3 is TGTGCCAGCAGCGGACAGGGGGACACTGAAGCTTTCTTT. The encoded protein is CASSGQGDTEAFF.

The J gene is TRBJ2-5, the V gene TRBV11-2; D unresolved. The CDR3 is 13 amino acids. CDR1 is SGHAT and CDR2 is FQNNGV in the germline V gene. Deletions cut 3 bases from V and 1 base from J, with 6 bases between. In nucleotides, the CDR3 is TGTGCCAGCAGCTTGGTAGCCCAAGAGACCCAGTACTTC. This gives the protein CASSLVAQETQYF.

The chain has TRBV5-4 and TRBJ2-7; D remains ambiguous. V lost 1 base and J lost 2, with 7 bases in between. This CDR3 region has 13 residues. The germline CDR1 and CDR2 sequences are SGHNT and YYREEE (reference sequence). CDR3 in amino acids: CASSLYGAYEQYF. The DNA for the CDR3 is TGTGCCAGCAGCTTGTATGGCGCCTACGAGCAGTACTTC. Full variable domain (rest looked up from reference TRBV5-4 and TRBJ2-7): ETGVTQSPTHLIKTRGQQVTLRCSSQSGHNTVSWYQQALGQGPQFIFQYYREEENGRGNFPPRFSGLQFPNYSSELNVNALELDDSALYLCASSLYGAYEQYFGPGTRLTVT.

V is TRBV2 and J is TRBJ1-1; the match to TRBD1 covers 7 bases. The length of the CDR3 is 15 residues. CDR1 is SNHLY, CDR2 FYNNEI, per germline. Unmatched junction bases numbered 6, after V lost 4 bases and J lost 1 base. The CDR3 spells CASSADRARNTEAFF. DNA for the CDR3: TGTGCCAGCAGTGCCGACAGGGCCCGGAACACTGAAGCTTTCTTT.

The CDR3 nucleotides read TGTGCCAGCAGCCATGGGACTAGCACGACCCAGTACTTC. This gives the protein CASSHGTSTTQYF. The chain uses TRBV11-1 and TRBJ2-5; 9 nucleotides match TRBD2. The CDR3 consists of 13 residues. Trimming removed 5 bases from V and 7 bases from J; junction bases left unmatched: 5. Germline V lookup: CDR1 SGHAT, CDR2 FQDESV (reference sequence).

In its sample, this clone was seen once. This chain uses TRBV28 with TRBJ2-2; TRBD2 matches at 7 bases. The CDR3 totals 17 residues. After removal of 5 bases from V and 3 bases from J, the junction contained 12 bases not matched to a gene. Germline CDR1 and CDR2: MDHEN and SYDVKM. CDR3 in DNA: TGTGCCAGCAGTCTCTCTTCGGGGAGGGCCCACACCGGGGAGCTGTTTTTT. This gives the protein CASSLSSGRAHTGELFF.

V usage is TRBV5-5 and J usage is TRBJ2-7, with 8 bases fitting TRBD2. The germline V gene encodes CDR1 SGHKS and CDR2 YYEKEE (reference sequence). The CDR3 runs to 14 residues. Unmatched junction bases numbered 6, after V lost 0 bases and J lost 7 bases. The CDR3 loop reads CASSLAGGPSEQYF. CDR3 in DNA: TGTGCCAGCAGCTTGGCGGGAGGGCCGTCGGAGCAGTACTTC.

The rearrangement links TRBV7-2 to TRBJ2-2; 8 bases fit TRBD2. Germline V gene lookup returns CDR1 SGHTA and CDR2 FQGNSA. The CDR3 runs 17 residues. Trimming took 1 base from V and 7 from J; bases not matched to a gene: 11. The CDR3 coding sequence is TGTGCCAGCAGCTTAGACGGTGCGGGGGGTCCTGGCGGGGAGCTGTTTTTT. Translating it yields CASSLDGAGGPGGELFF.

The V and J genes are TRBV7-8 and TRBJ2-6; D remains ambiguous. The CDR3 runs 16 residues. Germline assignment: CDR1 SGHVS and CDR2 FQNEAQ. Trimming pared 0 bases from V and 0 bases from J, leaving 6 bases between. CDR3 residues: CASSLAESSGANVLTF. In DNA form, the CDR3 reads TGTGCCAGCAGCTTAGCTGAGTCCTCTGGGGCCAACGTCCTGACTTTC.

This clone was seen a single time. The chain has TRBV6-5 and TRBJ2-7; unclear D gene. CDR1 and CDR2 (germline): MNHEY, SVGAGI. Between the trimmed V and J ends, which lost 6 bases and 2 bases, there was a span of 11 bases. CDR3 length: 13 residues. CDR3 sequence: CASRNTDTYEQYF. CDR3 bases: TGTGCCAGCAGAAACACCGATACCTACGAGCAGTACTTC.

The V and J genes are TRBV4-3 and TRBJ2-3; no reliable D call. CDR1 is LGHNA and CDR2 is YSLEER in the germline V gene. This CDR3 spans 13 amino acids. Trimming removed 0 bases at V and 4 bases at J, with 5 bases between. Here the CDR3 DNA reads TGCGCCAGCAGCCAAGATTCCCCAGATACGCAGTATTTT. Protein: CASSQDSPDTQYF.

The CDR3 spells CATSKRTGTFGDEQFF. Written as DNA, the CDR3 is TGTGCCACCAGCAAAAGGACAGGAACCTTCGGGGATGAGCAGTTCTTC. The chain couples TRBV15 to TRBJ2-1; the match to TRBD1 covers 7 bases. This CDR3 is built from 16 residues. Germline CDR1 LNHNV, CDR2 YYDKDF (reference sequence). The trim removed 4 bases at V and 8 bases at J, leaving 14 bases unmatched.

V gene TRBV29-1 combines with J gene TRBJ2-5; perhaps TRBD1 as D (8 bases). Trimming took 4 bases from V and 2 from J, leaving 14 bases between them. Germline CDR1 is SQVTM and CDR2 is ANQGSEA. CDR3 length equals 14 residues. The CDR3 coding sequence is TGCAGCGTTGGGACAGGGAGGGGGCAAGAGACCCAGTACTTC. It is translated as CSVGTGRGQETQYF.

The chain recombines TRBV5-4 with TRBJ2-3; 11 nucleotides align to TRBD2. V gave up 4 bases and J gave up 2 bases; unmatched junction bases: 6. CDR3 size: 16 residues. Germline V gene sequence: CDR1 SGHNT, CDR2 YYREEE (reference sequence). The chain's CDR3 is CASSDGLAGYTDTQYF. The CDR3 coding sequence is TGTGCCAGCAGCGACGGACTAGCGGGCTACACAGATACGCAGTATTTT. The variable domain in full, completed from reference TRBV5-4 and TRBJ2-3, reads ETGVTQSPTHLIKTRGQQVTLRCSSQSGHNTVSWYQQALGQGPQFIFQYYREEENGRGNFPPRFSGLQFPNYSSELNVNALELDDSALYLCASSDGLAGYTDTQYFGPGTRLTVL.

This chain uses TRBV7-9 with TRBJ2-7; D remains unclear. The germline V gene has CDR1 SEHNR and CDR2 FQNEAQ (reference sequence). V shed 1 base and J shed 5 bases, with 18 bases lying between them. This CDR3 spans 16 amino acids. CDR3 sequence (DNA): TGTGCCAGCAGCTTAGGCTCAACAGCGAACCACCACGAGCAGTACTTC. As protein: CASSLGSTANHHEQYF.

This chain connects TRBV6-5 to TRBJ1-6; no clear D gene. Germline assignment: CDR1 MNHEY and CDR2 SVGAGI. This CDR3 is built from 14 residues. Trimming shortened V by 6 bases and J by 8 bases, and 14 bases separated the two germline ends. CDR3 sequence reads: CASSLTVRDSPLHF. CDR3 coding DNA: TGTGCCAGCAGCCTTACAGTTAGGGATTCACCCCTCCACTTT.

This chain joins TRBV19 and TRBJ2-7; 7 bases fit TRBD2. V was pared by 6 bases and J by 2 bases, with 1 base of the junction left unmatched. The CDR3 contains 12 residues. From germline, CDR1 is LNHDA and CDR2 SQIVND (reference sequence). The CDR3 sequence is CASRGLTYEQYF. The CDR3 nucleotides read TGTGCCAGTAGGGGACTAACCTACGAGCAGTACTTC.

The chain links TRBV5-1 to TRBJ2-3; the match to TRBD2 covers 9 bases. Germline-derived CDR1 and CDR2 are SGHRS and YFSETQ. There are 15 residues in the CDR3. With V trimmed by 4 bases and J by 7 bases, 10 bases remained unmatched. CDR3 DNA: TGCGCCAGCAGCGAAATAGCGGGGGCTTCGTATACGCAGTATTTT. Its translation: CASSEIAGASYTQYF.

This rearrangement joins TRBV29-1 to TRBJ1-5; TRBD1 might be the D (5 bases). V lost 2 bases and J 3 bases, leaving 8 bases between the germline ends. Germline lookup yields CDR1 SQVTM and CDR2 ANQGSEA. The length of the CDR3 is 13 residues. This chain's CDR3 is CSVERGPNQPQHF. CDR3 in DNA: TGCAGCGTTGAACGGGGACCCAATCAGCCCCAGCATTTT.

This clone is labeled as medium-sized (0.01 to 0.1%). The chain couples TRBV4-3 to TRBJ1-5; 7 nucleotides match TRBD1. CDR3 size: 14 residues. The germline V gene has CDR1 LGHNA and CDR2 YSLEER. Germline trimming cut 0 bases from V and 11 bases from J; bases unmatched to any gene: 7. The CDR3 spells CASSQDRDSESQHF. CDR3 sequence (DNA): TGCGCCAGCAGCCAAGATAGGGACAGCGAGTCCCAGCATTTT.

The chain recombines TRBV4-1 with TRBJ2-1; TRBD2 agrees at 15 bases. Germline lookup yields CDR1 MGHRA and CDR2 YSYEKL. This CDR3 has 16 amino acids. V trimming: 2 bases; J trimming: 6 bases; junction bases outside the gene matches: 2. The chain's CDR3 is CASSQWTSGGANEQFF. CDR3 nucleotides: TGCGCCAGCAGCCAATGGACTAGCGGGGGGGCCAATGAGCAGTTCTTC.

This clone was detected only once. The V gene is TRBV19, the J gene TRBJ2-1; D gene uncertain. Germline assignment: CDR1 LNHDA and CDR2 SQIVND (reference sequence). This CDR3 contains 14 residues. V lost 5 bases and J lost 9, with 17 bases in between. The CDR3 sequence: CASSFGPGVSEQFF. CDR3 nucleotides: TGTGCCAGTAGTTTCGGACCTGGGGTCAGTGAGCAGTTCTTC.

The V call is TRBV18, the J call TRBJ1-2, with 7 bases matching TRBD1. The CDR3 loop spans 14 amino acids. Per germline, CDR1 KGHSH and CDR2 LQKENI. V gave up 3 bases and J gave up 2 bases; unmatched junction bases: 3. The CDR3 spells CASSPTQGNYGYTF. Here the CDR3 DNA reads TGTGCCAGCTCACCTACACAGGGGAACTATGGCTACACCTTC.